Below, one TCR beta chain is given with its context. In its sample, this clonotype was seen a few times. This receptor's antigen is unknown. Per-base qualities were not stored, and no clone one base away is much larger. These data belong to a study of T cells after yellow fever vaccination (dated by TCRdb to about 2019). In terms of the full investigation: Libraries from fractions with low cell numbers were prepared with the SMART-Seq v4 Ultra Low Input RNA kit. Bulk TCR alpha and beta repertoires were sequenced longitudinally to track T-cell clones before and after primary and booster YFV17D yellow fever vaccination. Two healthy male donors, one aged 18 to 30 and one aged 30 to 40 years, made up the cohort. Blood was collected at multiple timepoints before and after primary and secondary immunization, and bulk PBMC replicates and cell subsets were isolated. Findings and caveats that apply to the study as a whole: Because only two donors were included in the study, the extent to which the findings can be generalized is limited. A small fraction of clonotypes appeared in both the CD4 and CD8 compartments, likely as a result of convergent recombination. After the booster, most of the clones that had expanded following primary vaccination were detected again (just under 97% of CD4 and 88% of CD8), which suggests that memory was broadly maintained. FACS-sorted repertoires could contain abundant contaminating clonotypes from the bulk population, so computational filtering was required. Compared with the primary T-cell response, the secondary T-cell response was faster but weaker, reaching its peak on day 5 rather than on day 15.

TCR cDNA was synthesized by 5'RACE template switching, which introduced a universal primer site and unique molecular identifiers. Priming of cDNA synthesis was performed from both the TCR alpha and TCR beta constant segments. Library amplification used two PCR steps, and the second PCR step added sample barcodes and sequencing adapters. Sequencing of libraries was performed on Illumina HiSeq 2500 (2x100 bp) or NovaSeq (2x150 bp). As for the original processing: MIGEC handled demultiplexing of reads and collapsing into UMI consensus sequences, while MiXCR performed V(D)J alignment. Vaccine-responding clonotypes were identified with edgeR using replicate PBMC samples, with FDR below 0.01 and a log2 fold change above 5 up to day 15 being required. CD4 or CD8 identity was assigned to each bulk clonotype according to whether the clonotype was present at higher abundance in the sequenced CD4 repertoire or the sequenced CD8 repertoire. TCRdb trimmed public reads at Q25 via fastp, called clones via MiXCR and kept in-frame beta chains. Here each entry gathers all rows of one CDR3 protein and keeps the most common genes and DNA. TCRdb's processing, not the authors', yielded these V and J calls. In this sample the table shows about 350,000 distinct CDR3 sequences, around 10% of which occur a single time. In total, the top ten clones hold 18% of the sample.

What this sample's treatment or condition label stands for: live attenuated yellow fever vaccine strain. At each blood-draw timepoint, two biological replicates of bulk PBMCs were collected. PBMCs were isolated from peripheral blood using a standard Ficoll-Paque protocol. TriZol was used to extract RNA from bulk PBMCs, CD4 and CD8 fractions, and dextramer-positive and dextramer-negative fractions. Sequenced material: PBMCs, taken on the day of the first yellow fever vaccination. The receptor comes from a man younger than 35 who received the YFV17D yellow fever vaccine.

The nucleotide sequence is TGTGCCAGCAGCCAAGATCGGAGTAGCACAGATACGCAGTATTTT. Its product reads: CASSQDRSSTDTQYF. Recombination linked TRBV4-2 to TRBJ2-3, with the D gene too uncertain to name. The CDR3 holds 15 amino acids from the cysteine to the phenylalanine. Only the CDR3 DNA is retained, 45 bases long and in frame from the first base. CDR1 and CDR2 are read off the germline V gene as LGHNA and YNFKEQ. Trimming takes 0 bases from V and 0 bases from J, and the germline ends sit 7 bases apart.